The 27 T cell receptor beta chains presented below share a single source sample, sequenced in a study of blood T cell repertoires in COVID-19. Sequencing was performed with immunoSEQ multiplex PCR; in TCRdb, only in-frame clones are kept and a portion is missing. The sample carries 50,000 to 75,000 clones, roughly 86% recorded once. What was sequenced was peripheral blood. The receptors derive from a woman aged 45-65 years with active or convalescent COVID-19.

The chain carries TRBV12-5 and TRBJ2-3; weak D call: TRBD2 (5 bases). This CDR3 is 16 amino acids long. The V and J ends lost 6 bases and 1 base respectively, with 17 bases between them. Germline loops: CDR1 LGHNT, CDR2 FRNRAP. The CDR3 nucleotides read TGTGCTAGTGGCAATCCTGTTCGGGATGGCACAGATACGCAGTATTTT. This gives the protein CASGNPVRDGTDTQYF.

This clone appeared a few times. The CDR3 reads CASNEATGELFF. The CDR3 region has the DNA TGTGCCAGCAATGAGGCCACCGGGGAGCTGTTTTTT. The V call is TRBV12-3 or TRBV12-4, the J call TRBJ2-2; D remains unclear. V lost 7 bases and J lost 4, with 7 bases in between. There are 12 residues in the CDR3.

The CDR3 nucleotides read TGTGCTAGTGGTTCCGGGTTCAACACCGGGGAGCTGTTTTTT. Protein sequence: CASGSGFNTGELFF. The chain carries TRBV12-5 and TRBJ2-2; D not resolved. V dropped 4 bases and J dropped 2 bases, with 8 bases sitting between them. This CDR3 contains 14 residues. The germline CDR1 and CDR2 sequences are LGHNT and FRNRAP.

This clone has a single count. The chain is built from TRBV28 and TRBJ2-1; 10 bases line up with TRBD1. The CDR3 sequence is 16 residues long. Germline-derived CDR1 and CDR2 are MDHEN and SYDVKM. With 5 bases clipped from V and 8 bases from J, the junction kept 12 bases outside the gene matches. CDR3 in DNA: TGTGCCAGCAGTCTCGGGACAGGGGCTGGTGGGGATGAGCAGTTCTTC. Amino acid sequence: CASSLGTGAGGDEQFF.

This rearrangement joins TRBV19 to TRBJ1-5; D gene unclear. The CDR3 sequence is 15 residues long. Trimming cost V 5 bases and J 0 bases, with 11 bases left between them. The germline CDR1 and CDR2 sequences are LNHDA and SQIVND (reference sequence). As DNA, the CDR3 is TGTGCCAGTAGTCAAGCGGGGATTAGCAATCAGCCCCAGCATTTT. Its protein product is CASSQAGISNQPQHF.

The chain recombines TRBV12-5 with TRBJ2-7; TRBD1 matches 7 bases. J gave up 4 bases and V 6 bases, and 6 bases lay outside the gene matches. Germline CDR1 and CDR2: LGHNT and FRNRAP. The CDR3 has 13 residues. The CDR3 sequence is CASGRDRVYEQYF. DNA of the CDR3: TGTGCTAGTGGCCGAGACAGGGTTTACGAGCAGTACTTC.

The chain couples TRBV5-1 to TRBJ2-1, with D perhaps matching TRBD2 (5 bases). The CDR3 length is 13 residues. The V gene lost 2 bases and the J gene lost 8 bases, with 11 bases spanning the gap. CDR1 SGHRS and CDR2 YFSETQ come from the germline V gene. The CDR3: CASSLVLVDEQFF. In DNA, the CDR3 is TGCGCCAGCAGCTTAGTACTAGTCGATGAGCAGTTCTTC. The full variable domain, with the rest looked up from reference TRBV5-1 and TRBJ2-1, is KAGVTQTPRYLIKTRGQQVTLSCSPISGHRSVSWYQQTPGQGLQFLFEYFSETQRNKGNFPGRFSGRQFSNSRSEMNVSTLELGDSALYLCASSLVLVDEQFFGPGTRLTVL.

This chain connects TRBV14 to TRBJ2-5; 7 nucleotides align to TRBD2. In germline, CDR1 is SGHDN, CDR2 FVKESK. CDR3 length: 13 residues. V shed 5 bases, J shed 4 bases, and the junction held 4 bases outside the gene matches. CDR3 nucleotide sequence: TGTGCCAGCAGCTCAATAGCGGGAGAGACCCAGTACTTC. Translating gives CASSSIAGETQYF.

The rearrangement links TRBV9 to TRBJ2-1; the match to TRBD2 covers 10 bases. The CDR3 totals 17 residues. Germline CDR1 and CDR2: SGDLS and YYNGEE. V was pared by 3 bases and J by 0 bases, with 6 bases of the junction left unmatched. The chain's CDR3 is CASSGLSGRSSYNEQFF. The CDR3 nucleotides read TGTGCCAGCAGCGGACTTAGCGGGAGGTCCTCCTACAATGAGCAGTTCTTC.

CDR3 DNA: TGTGCCAGCCGCCTCAGGGACACTGAAGCTTTCTTT. The encoded protein is CASRLRDTEAFF. The V gene is TRBV2, the J gene TRBJ1-1; perhaps TRBD1 as D (5 bases). Trimming pared 8 bases from V and 3 bases from J, leaving 10 bases between. The CDR3 spans 12 residues. Germline assignment: CDR1 SNHLY and CDR2 FYNNEI.

The chain links TRBV24-1 to TRBJ1-4; D possibly corresponds to TRBD1 (5 bases). This CDR3 comprises 16 residues. From germline, CDR1 is KGHDR and CDR2 SFDVKD. The germline V and J ends were trimmed by 5 bases and 8 bases, with 20 bases remaining between them. As DNA, the CDR3 is TGTGCCACCAGTGCTGGGAATACCGTCGGGGGGGAAAAACTGTTTTTT. Translated: CATSAGNTVGGEKLFF.

The CDR3 bases are TGCGCCAGCAGCTTGCCAGGGCTGAACACTGAAGCTTTCTTT. It is translated as CASSLPGLNTEAFF. The chain joins TRBV5-1 to TRBJ1-1, with a weak D call TRBD1 (5 bases). This CDR3 comprises 14 residues. Looked up from germline, CDR1 is SGHRS and CDR2 is YFSETQ. V was pared by 1 base and J by 0 bases, with 7 bases between.

The chain combines TRBV18 with TRBJ2-1; D remains unclear. The CDR3 is 13 amino acids. V lost 1 base, J lost 8 bases, and 9 bases lay in between. Per the germline V gene, CDR1 is KGHSH and CDR2 is LQKENI. CDR3 in amino acids: CASSPRVFDEQFF. DNA for the CDR3: TGTGCCAGCTCACCACGAGTCTTCGATGAGCAGTTCTTC.

This chain connects TRBV10-3 to TRBJ1-4; D gene ambiguous. V lost 4 bases, J lost 0 bases, and 6 bases lay in between. CDR3 length: 14 residues. Germline values: CDR1 ENHRY, CDR2 SYGVKD. CDR3 in DNA: TGTGCCATCAGTGCCAGTGCAACTAATGAAAAACTGTTTTTT. Translating it yields CAISASATNEKLFF.

By share of the sample, this clone is medium-sized. The chain links TRBV19 to TRBJ2-3; 10 nucleotides align to TRBD2. Looked up from germline, CDR1 is LNHDA and CDR2 is SQIVND (reference sequence). This CDR3 region has 12 residues. The V gene end was trimmed by 9 bases and the J gene end by 5 bases; junction bases not matched to a gene: 2. CDR3 residues: CASRLAGDTQYF. CDR3 sequence (DNA): TGTGCCAGCCGACTAGCGGGAGATACGCAGTATTTT.

This chain joins TRBV30 and TRBJ1-2; TRBD1 aligns across 7 bases. Germline CDR1 and CDR2: GTSNPN and SVGIG (reference sequence). This CDR3 is 13 amino acids long. Trimming at V came to 0 bases and at J to 8 bases, leaving 6 bases not matched to a gene. The CDR3 DNA reads as TGTGCCTGGAGTGTACAAACAGGGGTCGGCTACACCTTC. Translated, it gives CAWSVQTGVGYTF.

This clone showed up just a few times. This chain uses TRBV1 with TRBJ1-5. TRBV1 is annotated as a pseudogene. The CDR3 sequence is 19 residues long. CDR3 protein: CTSSPQSSIGNYSNQPQHF. CDR3 coding DNA: TGCACCAGCAGCCCTCAGTCGTCTATAGGCAACTATAGCAATCAGCCCCAGCATTTT.

The V call is TRBV29-1, the J call TRBJ2-6; 10 bases map to TRBD1. The CDR3 spans 17 residues. V was clipped by 5 bases and J by 2 bases; unmatched bases: 9. CDR1 SQVTM and CDR2 ANQGSEA come from the germline V gene. CDR3 coding DNA: TGCAGCGTTAAGCCGACAGGGGGCGCAACTGGGGCCAACGTCCTGACTTTC. This sequence encodes CSVKPTGGATGANVLTF.

Only one count was recorded for this clone. The chain joins TRBV19 to TRBJ1-5; 7 positions agree with TRBD1. The ends lost 6 bases at V and 9 bases at J; junction bases unmatched: 17. Germline V gene lookup returns CDR1 LNHDA and CDR2 SQIVND (reference sequence). This CDR3 comprises 16 residues. The CDR3 region is CASSLGPYRGLGPQHF. The DNA for the CDR3 is TGTGCCAGTAGCCTAGGGCCGTACAGGGGACTAGGGCCCCAGCATTTT.

The chain is built from TRBV3-1 (or the pseudogene TRBV3-2) and TRBJ2-7; weak D call: TRBD2 (5 bases). The ends were cut back, 4 bases at V and 1 base at J, with 14 bases in the middle. This CDR3 is built from 15 residues. Germline V lookup: CDR1 LGHDT, CDR2 YNNKEL (reference sequence). As DNA, the CDR3 is TGTGCCAGCAGCCCCCGCGGATGGGAGTCCTACGAGCAGTACTTC. It encodes CASSPRGWESYEQYF.

This sequence joins TRBV9 and TRBJ1-1; no clear D gene. With 0 bases removed from V and 0 bases from J, the gap between germline ends came to 6 bases. The CDR3 runs 14 residues. Germline CDR1 and CDR2: SGDLS and YYNGEE. The CDR3 spells CASSVAVVNTEAFF. Written as DNA, the CDR3 is TGTGCCAGCAGCGTAGCCGTAGTGAACACTGAAGCTTTCTTT. Supplemented by reference TRBV9 and TRBJ1-1, the full variable domain reads DSGVTQTPKHLITATGQRVTLRCSPRSGDLSVYWYQQSLDQGLQFLIQYYNGEERAKGNILERFSAQQFPDLHSELNLSSLELGDSALYFCASSVAVVNTEAFFGQGTRLTVV.

The chain carries TRBV12-3 or TRBV12-4 and TRBJ2-1; D perhaps matches TRBD1 (5 bases). The CDR3 consists of 13 residues. The ends were cut back, 7 bases at V and 5 bases at J, with 12 bases in the middle. The CDR3 is CASNLDSNNEQFF. The DNA for the CDR3 is TGTGCCAGCAACCTAGACAGCAACAATGAGCAGTTCTTC.

This rearrangement joins TRBV5-6 to TRBJ1-5, with 7 bases lining up with TRBD1. The germline CDR1 and CDR2 sequences are SGHDT and YYEEEE. V lost 4 bases to trimming and J lost 7 bases; unmatched junction nucleotides: 2. This CDR3 region has 12 residues. CDR3 residues: CASSVQGQPQHF. DNA of the CDR3: TGTGCCAGCAGCGTACAGGGGCAGCCCCAGCATTTT.

The chain uses TRBV11-2 and TRBJ2-7, with D tentatively TRBD2 (6 bases). The CDR3 sequence is 14 residues long. In germline, CDR1 is SGHAT, CDR2 FQNNGV. V was trimmed by 4 bases and J by 6 bases, leaving 16 bases between them. In DNA, the CDR3 is TGTGCCAGCAGCTCCCGACTAGATGTGAGCGAGCAGTACTTC. It codes for CASSSRLDVSEQYF.

The rearrangement joins TRBV18 to TRBJ2-4; 8 nucleotides align to TRBD2. Germline loops: CDR1 KGHSH, CDR2 LQKENI. Unmatched junction bases numbered 13, after V lost 6 bases and J lost 0 bases. This CDR3 spans 18 amino acids. The CDR3, as DNA: TGTGCCAGCTCCCGGCCTAGCGGGTCCGCCCTAGCCAAAAACATTCAGTACTTC. Translating gives CASSRPSGSALAKNIQYF.

The chain carries TRBV15 and TRBJ2-7; the D gene is possibly TRBD1 (5 bases). The CDR3 loop spans 17 amino acids. Germline CDR1 LNHNV, CDR2 YYDKDF (reference sequence). Trimming stripped 1 base from V and 3 bases from J, with 19 bases between. The CDR3 DNA sequence: TGTGCCACCAGCAGAGCCCTTAGAAGGACAAACAACTACGAGCAGTACTTC. It translates to CATSRALRRTNNYEQYF.

CDR3 protein: CASSSGGSTYEQYF. CDR3 DNA: TGTGCCAGTAGCTCAGGGGGTTCAACCTACGAGCAGTACTTC. V and J are TRBV19 and TRBJ2-7, with TRBD1 identical over 7 bases. J was trimmed by 2 bases and V by 6 bases; bases with no gene match: 7. Germline V CDR1 and CDR2: LNHDA, SQIVND (reference sequence). The CDR3 runs to 14 residues.